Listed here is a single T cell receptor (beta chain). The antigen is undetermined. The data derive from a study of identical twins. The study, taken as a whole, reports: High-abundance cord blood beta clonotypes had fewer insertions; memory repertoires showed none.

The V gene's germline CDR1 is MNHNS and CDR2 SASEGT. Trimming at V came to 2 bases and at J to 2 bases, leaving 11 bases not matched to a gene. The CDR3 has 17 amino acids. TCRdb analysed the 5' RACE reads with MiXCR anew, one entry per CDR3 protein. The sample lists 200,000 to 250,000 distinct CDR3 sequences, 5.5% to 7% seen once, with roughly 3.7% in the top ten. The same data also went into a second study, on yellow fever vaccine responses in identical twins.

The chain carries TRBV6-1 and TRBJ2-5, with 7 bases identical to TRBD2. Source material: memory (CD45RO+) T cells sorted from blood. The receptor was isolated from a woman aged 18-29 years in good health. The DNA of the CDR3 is TGTGCCAGCAGTGAATTTTCAAGCGGGGTGTCGCAAGAGACCCAGTACTTC. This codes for CASSEFSSGVSQETQYF.